This record concerns one T cell receptor (beta chain) sequence. Its antigen is not known. The entry originates in a study of radiation and T cells in renal cell carcinoma. Overall study: Nephrectomy followed 15 Gy stereotactic body radiation by 4 weeks. Overall study findings and caveats: Baseline intratumoral clonotype presence is unknown without pretreatment biopsies. Top tumor clonotypes rose in blood 2 weeks post-radiation, then contracted.

Using immunoSEQ multiplex PCR, the repertoire was profiled, and TCRdb retains in-frame clones only, with some absent. The sample lists 45,000 or so clones; around 83% were seen once. CDR3 length equals 15 residues. With 4 bases removed from V and 2 bases from J, the gap between germline ends came to 15 bases. Germline V gene lookup returns CDR1 MNHNS and CDR2 SASEGT. Time point here: baseline pretreatment blood. Treatment here: 15 Gy SBRT to primary tumor, nephrectomy 4 weeks later. The tumor was a clear cell renal cell carcinoma. The gene calls are TRBV6-1 and TRBJ2-7; D not certain. This specimen consisted of blood, obtained from a patient whose treatment included radiotherapy and nephrectomy. This sequence was found in a woman in her 70s with renal cell carcinoma. The DNA for the CDR3 is TGTGCCAGCAGTGCCACTTTGGACGCTGCCTACGAGCAGTACTTC. Translation: CASSATLDAAYEQYF.